This passage covers 6 T cell receptor beta chains from one sample sequenced in a study of blood T cell repertoires in COVID-19. Clones were sequenced by immunoSEQ multiplex PCR, and TCRdb holds only the in-frame ones, with some missing. This table has around 130,000 clones, just over 75% appearing once. The sequenced material came from peripheral blood. The origin of the receptors is a human donor in a cohort sampled during active COVID-19.

V usage is TRBV2 and J usage is TRBJ2-7, with D maybe TRBD1 (8 bases). V was trimmed by 7 bases and J by 2 bases, leaving 24 bases between them. The CDR3 runs to 17 residues. CDR1 SNHLY and CDR2 FYNNEI come from the germline V gene. The CDR3 here is CASIKDRAWGGTYEQYF. The CDR3, as DNA: TGTGCCAGCATCAAGGACAGGGCTTGGGGGGGGACCTACGAGCAGTACTTC.

The V call is TRBV18, the J call TRBJ2-7; 8 nucleotides line up with TRBD2. V dropped 3 bases and J dropped 0; count of bases not matched to a gene: 4. CDR1 and CDR2 (germline): KGHSH, LQKENI. This CDR3 comprises 15 residues. The DNA of the CDR3 is TGTGCCAGCTCACCCGCGGGAGGTTACTCCTACGAGCAGTACTTC. Encoded protein: CASSPAGGYSYEQYF.

The chain recombines TRBV5-1 with TRBJ1-1, with TRBD1 matching 8 bases. CDR1 and CDR2 from the germline V gene are SGHRS and YFSETQ. The trim removed 4 bases at V and 1 base at J, leaving 6 bases unmatched. The CDR3 consists of 15 residues. CDR3 in amino acids: CASSPSGTGNTEAFF. Written as DNA, the CDR3 is TGCGCCAGCAGCCCATCCGGGACAGGGAACACTGAAGCTTTCTTT.

This chain connects TRBV6-5 to TRBJ2-1; TRBD2 agrees at 11 bases. Trimming cost V 5 bases and J 9 bases; bases outside gene matches: 9. The CDR3 is 15 residues long. CDR1 and CDR2 (germline): MNHEY, SVGAGI. CDR3 sequence: CASSTLAGGGSEQFF. In nucleotides, the CDR3 is TGTGCCAGCAGTACCCTAGCGGGGGGCGGTAGTGAGCAGTTCTTC.

The CDR3 loop is CASSLATGVVKNIQYF. The CDR3 DNA sequence: TGCGCCAGCAGCTTGGCGACAGGGGTTGTCAAAAACATTCAGTACTTC. V usage is TRBV5-1 and J usage is TRBJ2-4; 8 bases match TRBD1. CDR3 length equals 16 residues. The V segment lost 0 bases and the J segment 3 bases; nucleotides outside the gene matches: 5. Germline V gene lookup returns CDR1 SGHRS and CDR2 YFSETQ.

This clone appeared once. The rearrangement links TRBV19 to TRBJ2-1, with TRBD1 matching 9 bases. CDR1 is LNHDA and CDR2 is SQIVND in the germline V gene (reference sequence). The CDR3 loop spans 16 amino acids. Trimming removed 5 bases from V and 7 bases from J; junction bases left unmatched: 12. The CDR3 protein is CASSLSGQGGGNEQFF. The CDR3 nucleotides are TGTGCCAGTAGTCTCTCGGGACAGGGAGGCGGGAATGAGCAGTTCTTC.